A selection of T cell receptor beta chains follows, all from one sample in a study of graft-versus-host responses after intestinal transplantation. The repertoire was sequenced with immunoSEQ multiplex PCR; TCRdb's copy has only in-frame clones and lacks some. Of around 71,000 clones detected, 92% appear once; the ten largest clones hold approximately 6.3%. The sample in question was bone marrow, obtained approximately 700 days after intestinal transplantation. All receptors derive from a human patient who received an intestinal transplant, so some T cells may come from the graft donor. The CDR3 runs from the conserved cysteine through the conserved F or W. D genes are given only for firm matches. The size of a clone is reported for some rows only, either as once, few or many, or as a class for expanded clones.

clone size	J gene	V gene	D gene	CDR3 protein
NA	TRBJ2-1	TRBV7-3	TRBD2	CASSPGTTEQFF
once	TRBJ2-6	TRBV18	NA	CASSPPGATSISGANVLTF
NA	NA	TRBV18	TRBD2	CASSPVAGGTYEQYF
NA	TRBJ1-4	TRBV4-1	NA	CASSQVFQGPNEKLFF
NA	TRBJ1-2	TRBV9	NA	CASSLRVDPLDGYTF
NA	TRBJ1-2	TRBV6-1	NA	CASSELARIGYTF
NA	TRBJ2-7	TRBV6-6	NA	CASSYGVVSWYEQYF
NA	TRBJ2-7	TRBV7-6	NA	CASSPDLTYEQYF
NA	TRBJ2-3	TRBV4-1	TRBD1	CASSSTGGSTDTQYF
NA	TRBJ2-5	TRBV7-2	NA	CASSLGATQYF
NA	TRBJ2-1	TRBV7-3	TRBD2	CASSLLAGEYNEQFF
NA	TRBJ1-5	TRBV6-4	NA	CASSDPTDTKFSAFDSNQPQHF
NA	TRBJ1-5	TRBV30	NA	CAWNIFSRLGRHQPQHF
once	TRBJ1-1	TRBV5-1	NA	CASSSTQGNTEAFF
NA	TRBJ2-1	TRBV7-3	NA	CASGDDGDNEQFF
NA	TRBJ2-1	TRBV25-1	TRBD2	CASSEGLAGGRVDEQFF
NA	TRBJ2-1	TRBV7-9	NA	CASSGGTRREQFF
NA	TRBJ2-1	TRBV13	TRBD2	CASSLVSGVSNEQFF
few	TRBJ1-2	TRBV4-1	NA	CASSQDGIYGYTF
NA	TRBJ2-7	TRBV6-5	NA	CASREGNNYEQYF